The 3 T cell receptor beta chains listed next were all sequenced from one sample in a study of CD8 T cells in ankylosing spondylitis. TCRdb re-derived calls from the 5' RACE reads in MiXCR, one entry per CDR3 protein. The data show some 350,000 distinct CDR3 sequences, around 15% seen once. The sequenced material came from blood, either unsorted or a sorted T cell fraction (not recorded which). Every receptor here comes from a male donor with ankylosing spondylitis or in good health (not recorded which).

The gene calls are TRBV27 and TRBJ1-2; D is ambiguous. The germline V and J ends were trimmed by 4 bases and 0 bases, with 12 bases remaining between them. The CDR3 runs 15 residues. Germline V gene lookup returns CDR1 MNHEY and CDR2 SMNVEV (reference sequence). CDR3 sequence (DNA): TGTGCCAGCAGTTCCCCGGGCGCTCCTAACTATGGCTACACCTTC. It encodes CASSSPGAPNYGYTF.

V usage is TRBV12-3 or TRBV12-4 and J usage is TRBJ1-2; TRBD1 is a possible D gene (5 bases). V lost 2 bases, J lost 8 bases, and 15 bases lay in between. The CDR3 is 14 amino acids. This CDR3 reads CASSLKRGSGGYTF. The CDR3, as DNA: TGTGCCAGCAGTTTAAAAAGGGGCTCTGGCGGCTACACCTTC.

This clonotype showed up just a few times. The chain recombines TRBV20-1 with TRBJ1-1, with a tentative D call TRBD1 (5 bases). CDR3 length equals 14 residues. Trimming shortened V by 3 bases and J by 4 bases, and 15 bases separated the two germline ends. The germline CDR1 and CDR2 sequences are DFQATT and SNEGSKA (reference sequence). CDR3: CSARKGGASTEAFF. The DNA for the CDR3 is TGCAGTGCTAGGAAGGGAGGGGCTTCCACTGAAGCTTTCTTT.